The next 15 T cell receptor beta chains were all read from a single sample in a study of tumor-infiltrating lymphocytes in primary liver carcinoma. With a constant-region primer, TCR beta cDNA was made from around 520 ng of total RNA. Slightly modified ARM-PCR, run as three nested multiplex PCR rounds, produced the TCR beta libraries. The first two PCR rounds used TRBV1-TRBV30 primers with a Cbeta primer, 9 to 10 cycles each. TCRdb itself ran the multiplex PCR reads through MiXCR, one entry per CDR3 protein. The table records about 350,000 distinct CDR3 sequences, roughly two thirds of them present only once. Unsorted whole blood yielded blood RNA, and germline DNA was extracted as well. The sample taken for sequencing was peripheral blood. The receptors were gathered from a man aged 40-50 years with primary liver carcinoma and hepatitis B virus infection.

Of note for this clonotype: The junction differs from germline at one of its ends, possibly a read error. The genes are TRBV5-1 and TRBJ2-3, with 7 bases identical to TRBD2. The germline gives CDR1 SGHRS, CDR2 YFSETQ. The CDR3 spans 16 residues. The CDR3 loop reads CASSGSGTPYTDMQYF. CDR3 nucleotides: TGCGCCAGCAGCGGAAGCGGGACCCCTTACACAGATATGCAGTATTTT.

The rearrangement uses TRBV10-3 and TRBJ2-5, with D unresolved. There are 12 residues in the CDR3. The germline V gene has CDR1 ENHRY and CDR2 SYGVKD. The ends were cut back, 7 bases at V and 5 bases at J, with 11 bases in the middle. The DNA of the CDR3 is TGTGCCATCAATGAAGTCGGGGAGACCCAGTACTTC. The encoded protein is CAINEVGETQYF.

With respect to this clonotype: A read error may explain this, as a much larger clone is one base away. The conserved phenylalanine or tryptophan normally closing the CDR3 is absent here, so this likely arose from a read error. This chain uses TRBV6-6 with TRBJ1-1, with D unclear. The CDR3 sequence is 13 residues long. Trimming cost V 6 bases and J 4 bases, with 12 bases left between them. Germline V gives CDR1 MNHNY, CDR2 SVGAGI (reference sequence). CDR3 residues: CASSRSGSTEAFS. The CDR3 coding sequence is TGTGCCAGCAGCAGATCGGGGAGCACTGAAGCTTTCTCT.

Points on this clonotype: Lacking the conserved final phenylalanine or tryptophan, this CDR3 likely reflects a read error. The V call is TRBV6-2 or TRBV6-3, the J call TRBJ2-5; D uncertain. CDR1 and CDR2 (germline): MNHEY, SVGEGT. The CDR3 totals 14 residues. V lost 3 bases, J lost 4 bases, and 12 bases lay in between. The chain's CDR3 is CASSYRARIETQYS. The CDR3, as DNA: TGTGCCAGCAGTTATCGGGCCCGCATAGAGACCCAGTACTCC.

A note on this clonotype: Mismatch with germline at one junction end may stem from a read error. The rearrangement joins TRBV11-2 to TRBJ2-1, with D perhaps matching TRBD2 (5 bases). Germline CDR1 and CDR2: SGHAT and FQNNGV. CDR3 length equals 16 residues. In DNA form, the CDR3 reads TGTGCCAACAGCTCCGTAGTTGGAGGTTATGGCAATGAGCAGTTCTTC. Translating it yields CANSSVVGGYGNEQFF. Full variable domain (remainder filled in from reference TRBV11-2 and TRBJ2-1): EAGVAQSPRYKIIEKRQSVAFWCNPISGHATLYWYQQILGQGPKLLIQFQNNGVVDDSQLPKDRFSAERLKGVDSTLKIQPAKLEDSAVYLCANSSVVGGYGNEQFFGPGTRLTVL.

A note on this clonotype: A read error is possible here, since a much larger clone lies one base away. The rearrangement uses TRBV29-1 and TRBJ2-1; 8 bases fit TRBD1. The CDR3 contains 13 residues. Looked up from germline, CDR1 is SQVTM and CDR2 is ANQGSEA. The CDR3 DNA reads TGCAGCGTTGGGAGGACAGGGTACAATAAGCAGTTCTTC. This sequence encodes CSVGRTGYNKQFF.

For this clonotype: Germline and junction disagree at one end, which may indicate a read error. The chain carries TRBV11-2 and TRBJ2-7; TRBD1 matches 10 bases. This CDR3 has 15 amino acids. CDR1 is SGHAT, CDR2 FQNNGV, per germline. The CDR3 protein is CAISLDGTGVLEQYF. The CDR3, as DNA: TGTGCCATCAGCCTCGACGGGACAGGGGTCCTCGAGCAGTACTTC. The variable domain in full, with the rest retrieved from reference TRBV11-2 and TRBJ2-7, is EAGVAQSPRYKIIEKRQSVAFWCNPISGHATLYWYQQILGQGPKLLIQFQNNGVVDDSQLPKDRFSAERLKGVDSTLKIQPAKLEDSAVYLCAISLDGTGVLEQYFGPGTRLTVT.

Regarding this clonotype: Given the absence of the conserved phenylalanine or tryptophan at the CDR3 end, a read error is likely. V and J are TRBV29-1 and TRBJ2-5; perhaps TRBD2 as D (5 bases). The length of the CDR3 is 12 residues. Germline CDR1 is SQVTM and CDR2 is ANQGSEA. V was shortened by 8 bases and J by 9 bases, with 19 bases between the two germline ends. The CDR3 DNA sequence: TGCAGCTTGGGATCGGGGAATGCAGCCCAGTACTCC. Translation gives CSLGSGNAAQYS.

Concerning this clonotype itself: Compared with germline, one end of the junction differs, possibly owing to a read error. The genes are TRBV4-3 and TRBJ2-5, with a tentative D call TRBD2 (5 bases). Germline V gene sequence: CDR1 LGHNA, CDR2 YSLEER. The CDR3 loop spans 15 amino acids. The CDR3 DNA reads as TGCGCCAGCAGCCCTGTGGCCATACCGTGGGAGACCCACTACTTC. Residues: CASSPVAIPWETHYF.

In the case of this clonotype: A read error may be the cause here, since a much bigger clone is one base away. The gene calls are TRBV6-5 and TRBJ2-7; D perhaps matches TRBD1 (6 bases). CDR3 length: 14 residues. CDR1 MNHEY and CDR2 SVGAGI come from the germline V gene. CDR3 region: CASSTRDKSYGQYF. The CDR3, as DNA: TGTGCCAGCAGTACCCGGGACAAGTCCTACGGGCAGTACTTC.

With respect to this clonotype: A much larger clone differs from this one at a single base, so this may be a read error. The chain combines TRBV10-3 with TRBJ2-7; D assignment may be TRBD1 or TRBD2 (5 bases each). CDR3 length equals 14 residues. V was shortened by 6 bases and J by 5 bases, with 17 bases between the two germline ends. Germline CDR1 ENHRY, CDR2 SYGVKD. The DNA of the CDR3 is TGTGCCATCAGCATATCTTCCCGGGGCCACGAGCAGTACTTC. Its protein is CAISISSRGHEQYF.

Concerning this clonotype itself: This could be a read error, since a much larger clone is one nucleotide away. The chain joins TRBV4-1 to TRBJ2-4; 11 nucleotides align to TRBD1. Germline CDR1 MGHRA, CDR2 YSYEKL. J was trimmed by 1 base and V by 6 bases; bases with no gene match: 8. This CDR3 has 17 residues. CDR3 sequence: CASRHVGQGAAKNIQYF. CDR3 DNA: TGCGCCAGCAGACACGTTGGACAGGGGGCGGCCAAAAACATTCAGTACTTC.

Notes on this clonotype: This is likely a read error, given that the CDR3 carries no conserved phenylalanine or tryptophan at its end. CDR3 sequence (DNA): TGCAGCGTACTCGGGGGGGGGCTGAACACTGAAGCTTTCTCT. Its translation: CSVLGGGLNTEAFS. This chain joins TRBV29-1 and TRBJ1-1; the D gene is possibly TRBD1 (6 bases). V was shortened by 6 bases and J by 0 bases, with 14 bases between the two germline ends. CDR1 is SQVTM and CDR2 is ANQGSEA in the germline V gene. CDR3 length equals 14 residues.

Ten or more counts support this clonotype. The chain recombines TRBV6-1 with TRBJ1-5; 9 bases map to TRBD1. After removal of 2 bases from V and 6 bases from J, the junction contained 8 bases not matched to a gene. Germline-derived CDR1 and CDR2 are MNHNS and SASEGT. This CDR3 is 16 amino acids long. The DNA for the CDR3 is TGTGCCAGCAGTGAAATGGAGACAGGGGGGAGTCAGCCCCAGCATTTT. Protein: CASSEMETGGSQPQHF.

Comment on this clonotype: An end of the junction does not agree with germline; a read error may underlie this. The V and J genes are TRBV11-2 and TRBJ2-1; no clear D gene. The CDR3 extends over 15 amino acids. In germline, CDR1 is SGHAT, CDR2 FQNNGV. The CDR3 nucleotides read TGTGCCAGCAGCGTAGACCCCGTGGCGTACAATGAGCAGTCCTTC. Translated, it gives CASSVDPVAYNEQSF.